This entry lists 20 T cell receptor beta chains sequenced from one sample in a study of T cell repertoires in cytomegalovirus infection. TCRdb re-called the reads with MiXCR, one entry per CDR3 protein. The sample gives some 270,000 distinct CDR3 sequences, about 20% of which show up once; about 21% is in the top ten. The antigens of these receptors remain unknown. Material: cultured PBMCs, obtained from culture after CMV antigen stimulation. These receptors all stem from a human donor in good health (CMV status not recorded). Some clones in this sample may be carry-over from other donors' samples.

This rearrangement joins TRBV7-9 to TRBJ2-2; TRBD2 aligns across 8 bases. V lost 5 bases, J lost 1 base, and 9 bases stayed unmatched. The CDR3 consists of 17 residues. Germline CDR1 SEHNR, CDR2 FQNEAQ (reference sequence). The CDR3 DNA reads as TGTGCCAGCAGCCGGGGCGAGCGGGAGAGGAACACCGGGGAGCTGTTTTTT. Its protein product is CASSRGERERNTGELFF.

This clonotype was seen more than once but under ten times. The genes are TRBV6-2 or TRBV6-3 and TRBJ2-7, with D perhaps matching TRBD2 (6 bases). The CDR3 is 15 amino acids. Germline V CDR1 and CDR2: MNHEY, SVGEGT. CDR3 protein: CASNYGLAEPYEQYV. CDR3 in DNA: TGTGCCAGCAATTACGGATTAGCGGAGCCCTACGAGCAGTACGTC.

Many counts were recorded for this clonotype. V usage is TRBV12-3 or TRBV12-4 and J usage is TRBJ2-1, with a possible D match to TRBD2 (5 bases). This CDR3 has 11 amino acids. Trimming shortened V by 3 bases and J by 8 bases, and 5 bases separated the two germline ends. The CDR3 sequence is CASSFGDEQFF. The CDR3 coding sequence is TGTGCCAGCAGTTTCGGGGATGAGCAGTTCTTC.

The sample holds a few counts of this clonotype. This chain connects TRBV20-1 to TRBJ1-2, with D perhaps TRBD1 (5 bases). Germline V CDR1 and CDR2: DFQATT, SNEGSKA (reference sequence). V was cut by 5 bases and J by 8 bases, with 15 bases left in between. The length of the CDR3 is 12 residues. CDR3 DNA: TGCAGTGCTTCCGACAGATCTCGGGGCTACACCTTC. Protein: CSASDRSRGYTF.

This clonotype came up many times. The CDR3 DNA reads as TGTGCCAGCAGCCACGTAGGAGGCAATCAGCCCCAGCATTTT. Translation gives CASSHVGGNQPQHF. The chain couples TRBV4-2 to TRBJ1-5; D is unresolved. V gave up 3 bases and J gave up 2 bases, with 8 bases separating them. In germline, CDR1 is LGHNA, CDR2 YNFKEQ. The CDR3 spans 14 residues.

Only one count was recorded for this clonotype. The chain combines TRBV27 with TRBJ2-5; 9 nucleotides match TRBD2. The CDR3 is 15 residues long. The germline CDR1 and CDR2 sequences are MNHEY and SMNVEV (reference sequence). Trimming cost V 4 bases and J 5 bases; bases outside gene matches: 8. CDR3: CASSSYSGSGETQYF. The CDR3 DNA follows: TGTGCCAGCAGTTCCTATAGCGGGAGTGGGGAGACCCAGTACTTC.

This clonotype occurred many times. The chain carries TRBV7-2 and TRBJ1-2; 8 bases line up with TRBD1. Germline loops: CDR1 SGHTA, CDR2 FQGNSA. The length of the CDR3 is 15 residues. The V segment lost 1 base and the J segment 6 bases; nucleotides outside the gene matches: 7. The CDR3 region is CASSLDPGQENGYTF. CDR3 bases: TGTGCCAGCAGCTTAGACCCGGGACAGGAAAATGGCTACACCTTC. Full variable domain (missing parts from reference TRBV7-2 and TRBJ1-2): GAGVSQSPSNKVTEKGKDVELRCDPISGHTALYWYRQSLGQGLEFLIYFQGNSAPDKSGLPSDRFSAERTGGSVSTLTIQRTQQEDSAVYLCASSLDPGQENGYTFGSGTRLTVV.

This clonotype was counted ten times or more. The chain employs TRBV19 and TRBJ2-3; no definite D call. V lost 2 bases and J 2 bases, leaving 11 bases between the germline ends. This CDR3 is built from 15 residues. Germline V CDR1 and CDR2: LNHDA, SQIVND (reference sequence). The DNA of the CDR3 is TGTGCCAGTAGTATATCCCGGAGAAACACAGATACGCAGTATTTT. It is translated as CASSISRRNTDTQYF.

The chain recombines TRBV27 with TRBJ2-1; 8 bases agree with TRBD2. Germline V gene sequence: CDR1 MNHEY, CDR2 SMNVEV (reference sequence). The ends lost 5 bases at V and 9 bases at J; junction bases unmatched: 12. This CDR3 contains 15 residues. In DNA, the CDR3 is TGTGCCAGCAGTGAGGTGGTTAGCGGGAAACCTGAGCAGTTCTTC. Amino acids: CASSEVVSGKPEQFF.

This clonotype came up a few times. The genes are TRBV18 and TRBJ2-7; 7 bases fit TRBD1. Germline-derived CDR1 and CDR2 are KGHSH and LQKENI. Unmatched junction bases numbered 7, after V lost 5 bases and J lost 6 bases. The CDR3 contains 13 residues. The CDR3 bases are TGTGCCAGCTCAACAGGGGAGAGGGGCGAGCAGTACTTC. This gives the protein CASSTGERGEQYF.

The chain has TRBV4-1 and TRBJ2-7, with 11 bases fitting TRBD2. This CDR3 spans 14 amino acids. The germline V gene encodes CDR1 MGHRA and CDR2 YSYEKL. J was trimmed by 2 bases and V by 5 bases; bases with no gene match: 2. The DNA of the CDR3 is TGCGCCAGCAGCTCGACTAGCGGGACCTACGAGCAGTACTTC. It encodes CASSSTSGTYEQYF.

This clonotype was recorded a few times. The chain combines TRBV20-1 with TRBJ2-3; D not certain. The V and J ends lost 0 bases and 5 bases respectively, with 21 bases between them. CDR3 length: 17 residues. The germline gives CDR1 DFQATT, CDR2 SNEGSKA (reference sequence). The CDR3 bases are TGCAGTGCTAGAGATCTTGACGGGCCCAGCGTCGTAGATACGCAGTATTTT. It yields the protein CSARDLDGPSVVDTQYF.

The table lists this clonotype with a few counts. The chain carries TRBV10-3 and TRBJ2-3, with D perhaps matching TRBD1 (5 bases). Per germline, CDR1 ENHRY and CDR2 SYGVKD. The CDR3 loop spans 14 amino acids. Trimming removed 7 bases from V and 0 bases from J, with 11 bases in between. In DNA form, the CDR3 reads TGTGCCATCACCAGACAGTCTAGCACAGATACGCAGTATTTT. Amino acid sequence: CAITRQSSTDTQYF.

The genes are TRBV2 and TRBJ2-1; no reliable D call. Deletions cut 4 bases from V and 0 bases from J, with 13 bases between. The CDR3 is made up of 16 amino acids. The germline CDR1 and CDR2 sequences are SNHLY and FYNNEI. As DNA, the CDR3 is TGTGCCAGCAGTGTAAACGGATACAGCTCCTACAATGAGCAGTTCTTC. Translating gives CASSVNGYSSYNEQFF.

For this clonotype: One junction end disagrees with the germline gene, perhaps due to a read error. The rearrangement links TRBV28 to TRBJ2-3; no definite D call. The CDR3 is made up of 12 amino acids. CDR1 and CDR2 from the germline V gene are MDHEN and SYDVKM. CDR3 DNA: TGTTCCAGCAATTCTTGGGGAGATACGCAGTATTTT. Encoded protein: CSSNSWGDTQYF.

This clonotype was detected ten times or more. CDR3 sequence reads: CASSSSLTHSGNTIYF. In DNA form, the CDR3 reads TGTGCCAGCAGTTCTAGTTTAACTCACTCTGGAAACACCATATATTTT. The chain joins TRBV12-3 or TRBV12-4 to TRBJ1-3; D call uncertain. This CDR3 has 16 amino acids. V lost 4 bases and J lost 0, with 13 bases in between.

This clonotype was observed at least ten times. The rearrangement links TRBV6-1 to TRBJ2-1, with 10 bases identical to TRBD2. Germline loops: CDR1 MNHNS, CDR2 SASEGT. CDR3 length equals 15 residues. V dropped 6 bases and J dropped 12; count of bases not matched to a gene: 14. The CDR3 is CASSGGLGLAATQFF. Here the CDR3 DNA reads TGTGCCAGCAGCGGGGGTCTTGGACTAGCGGCAACGCAGTTCTTC.

This clonotype has a handful of counts. The chain carries TRBV12-5 and TRBJ2-5, with a possible D match to TRBD1 (6 bases). V was clipped by 6 bases and J by 4 bases, with 18 bases between them. Germline values: CDR1 LGHNT, CDR2 FRNRAP. The CDR3 covers 15 residues. This CDR3 is CASGTGTSSLETQYF. The CDR3 DNA reads as TGTGCTAGTGGCACCGGGACATCGTCCCTAGAGACCCAGTACTTC. Full variable domain (remainder filled in from reference TRBV12-5 and TRBJ2-5): DARVTQTPRHKVTEMGQEVTMRCQPILGHNTVFWYRQTMMQGLELLAYFRNRAPLDDSGMPKDRFSAEMPDATLATLKIQPSEPRDSAVYFCASGTGTSSLETQYFGPGTRLLVL.

This clonotype has a count of ten or more. The chain combines TRBV7-2 with TRBJ1-2, with D maybe TRBD1 (5 bases). The CDR3 sequence is 13 residues long. V lost 3 bases, J lost 4 bases, and 9 bases lay in between. Germline V gives CDR1 SGHTA, CDR2 FQGNSA. The DNA for the CDR3 is TGTGCCAGCAGCTTTACGGGGCTCTATGGCTACACCTTC. This gives the protein CASSFTGLYGYTF. The entire variable domain, with the rest obtained from reference TRBV7-2 and TRBJ1-2, is as follows: GAGVSQSPSNKVTEKGKDVELRCDPISGHTALYWYRQSLGQGLEFLIYFQGNSAPDKSGLPSDRFSAERTGGSVSTLTIQRTQQEDSAVYLCASSFTGLYGYTFGSGTRLTVV.

This clonotype is labeled as medium-sized. V is TRBV27 and J is TRBJ2-1; 11 nucleotides align to TRBD2. The V gene's germline CDR1 is MNHEY and CDR2 SMNVEV (reference sequence). Germline trimming cut 6 bases from V and 8 bases from J; bases unmatched to any gene: 21. The CDR3 is 19 residues long. Written as DNA, the CDR3 is TGTGCCAGCAGCCAGAGGGGCCTACGACTAGCGGGGCAGGGGGATGAGCAGTTCTTC. Translated: CASSQRGLRLAGQGDEQFF.